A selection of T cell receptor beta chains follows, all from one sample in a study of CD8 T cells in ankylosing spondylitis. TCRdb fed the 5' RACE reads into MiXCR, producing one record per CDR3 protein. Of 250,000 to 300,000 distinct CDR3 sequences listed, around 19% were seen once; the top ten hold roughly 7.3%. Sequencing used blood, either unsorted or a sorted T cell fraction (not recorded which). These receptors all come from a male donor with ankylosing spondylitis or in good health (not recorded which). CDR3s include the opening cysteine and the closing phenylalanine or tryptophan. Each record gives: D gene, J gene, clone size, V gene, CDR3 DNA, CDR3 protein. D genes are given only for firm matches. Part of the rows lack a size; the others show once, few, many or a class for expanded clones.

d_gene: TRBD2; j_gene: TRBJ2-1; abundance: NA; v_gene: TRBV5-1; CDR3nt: TGCGCCAGCAGCTTGGCTAGCGGAGGGTCCTACAATGAGCAGTTCTTC; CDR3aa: CASSLASGGSYNEQFF
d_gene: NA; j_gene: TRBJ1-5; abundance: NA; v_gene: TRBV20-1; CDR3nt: TGCAGTGCTAGCGAAGGGACCGTCAATCAGCCCCAGCATTTT; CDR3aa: CSASEGTVNQPQHF
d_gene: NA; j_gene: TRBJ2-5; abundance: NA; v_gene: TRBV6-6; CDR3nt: TGTGCCAGCAGTTACGGGGGAGGAGAGACCCAGTACTTC; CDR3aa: CASSYGGGETQYF
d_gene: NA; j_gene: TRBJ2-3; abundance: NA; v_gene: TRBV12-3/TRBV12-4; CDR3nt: TGTGCCAGCAGTCCGAAACTGGGCGGTGGTGGGGATACGCAGTATTTT; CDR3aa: CASSPKLGGGGDTQYF
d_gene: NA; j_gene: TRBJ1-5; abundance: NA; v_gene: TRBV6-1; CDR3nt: TGTGCCAGCAGTGACGGCCGTCTCCAGCCCCAGCATTTT; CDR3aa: CASSDGRLQPQHF
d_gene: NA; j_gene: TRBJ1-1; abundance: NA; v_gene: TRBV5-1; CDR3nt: TGCGCCAGCAGCGTAACAGGGACCGAAGCTTTCTTT; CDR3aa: CASSVTGTEAFF
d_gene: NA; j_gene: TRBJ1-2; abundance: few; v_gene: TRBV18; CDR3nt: TGTGCCAGCTCACCACTTAAAGACAGTAACTATGGCTACACCTTC; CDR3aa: CASSPLKDSNYGYTF
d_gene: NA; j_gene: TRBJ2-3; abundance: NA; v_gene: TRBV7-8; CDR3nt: TGTGCCAGCAGCTTAGGGGCAACGGCCGGCACAGATACGCAGTATTTT; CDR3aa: CASSLGATAGTDTQYF
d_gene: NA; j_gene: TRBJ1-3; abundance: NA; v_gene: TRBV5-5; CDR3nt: TGTGCCAGCAGCTTGGGACAGACTCTGGCAAACACCATATATTTT; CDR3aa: CASSLGQTLANTIYF
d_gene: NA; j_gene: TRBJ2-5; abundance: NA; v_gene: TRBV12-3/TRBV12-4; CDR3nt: TGTGCCAGCAGTTTGACAGGTCCTAGAGGGGAGACCCAGTACTTC; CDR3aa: CASSLTGPRGETQYF
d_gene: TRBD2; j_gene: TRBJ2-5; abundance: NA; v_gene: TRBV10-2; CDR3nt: TGCGCCAGCAGGAAGGGGACTAGCGGGAGGGTCCATAGGTGGGGGCAAGAGACCCAGTACTTC; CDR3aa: CASRKGTSGRVHRWGQETQYF
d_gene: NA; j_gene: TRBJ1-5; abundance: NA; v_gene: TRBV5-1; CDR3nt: TGCGCCAGCAGCTTGAATTTGGGTCAGCCCCAGCATTTT; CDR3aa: CASSLNLGQPQHF
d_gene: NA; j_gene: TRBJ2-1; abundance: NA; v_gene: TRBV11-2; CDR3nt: TGTGCCAGCAGCTTACAGCTTTCCTACAATGAGCAGTTCTTC; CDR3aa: CASSLQLSYNEQFF
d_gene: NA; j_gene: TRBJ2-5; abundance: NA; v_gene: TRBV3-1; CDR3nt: TGTGCCAGCACCCAGTACCAAGAGACCCAGTACTTC; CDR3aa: CASTQYQETQYF
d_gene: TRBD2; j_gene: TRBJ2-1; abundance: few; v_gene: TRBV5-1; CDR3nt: TGCGCCAGCAGCTTGATAGCGGGGGGGAGCTCCTACAATGAGCAGTTCTTC; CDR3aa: CASSLIAGGSSYNEQFF
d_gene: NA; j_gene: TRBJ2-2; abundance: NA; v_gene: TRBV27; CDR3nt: TGTGCCAGCACCTCGGACTACTACACCGGGGAGCTGTTTTTT; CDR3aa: CASTSDYYTGELFF
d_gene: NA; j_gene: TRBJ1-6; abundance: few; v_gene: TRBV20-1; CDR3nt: TGCAGTGCTAGCGGGGGCCCGAATTCACCCCTCCACTTT; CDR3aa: CSASGGPNSPLHF
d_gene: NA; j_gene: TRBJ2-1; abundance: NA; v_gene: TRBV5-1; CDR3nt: TGCGCCAGCAGCTTGGCTGACGTGGGGGTTACTTACAATGAGCAGTTCTTC; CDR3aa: CASSLADVGVTYNEQFF
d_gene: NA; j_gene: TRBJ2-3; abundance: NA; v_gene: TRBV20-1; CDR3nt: TGCAGTGCTAGAGATGGGGAGACAGATACGCAGTATTTT; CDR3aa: CSARDGETDTQYF
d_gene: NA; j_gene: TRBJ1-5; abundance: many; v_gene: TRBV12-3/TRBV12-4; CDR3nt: TGTGCCAGCAGTTTGCAGTCCGCTCAGCCCCAGCATTTT; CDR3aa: CASSLQSAQPQHF
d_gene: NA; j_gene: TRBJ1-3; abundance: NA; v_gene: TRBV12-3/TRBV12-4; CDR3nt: TGTGCCAGCAGGCGTGCTGGAAACACCATATATTTT; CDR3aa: CASRRAGNTIYF
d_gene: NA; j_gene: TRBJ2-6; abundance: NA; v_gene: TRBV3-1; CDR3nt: TGTGCCAGCAGCCAAGCGAACTCTGGGGCCAACGTCCTGACTTTC; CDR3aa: CASSQANSGANVLTF
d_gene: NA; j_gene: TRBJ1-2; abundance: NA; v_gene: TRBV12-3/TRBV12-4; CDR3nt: TGTGCCAGCAGTTTGCAGGGGACTAACTATGGCTACACCTTC; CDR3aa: CASSLQGTNYGYTF
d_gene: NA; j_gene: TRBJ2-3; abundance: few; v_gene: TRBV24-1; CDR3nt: TGTGCCACCAGTGTAACCGGGACTGACTTTAAAGATACGCAGTATTTT; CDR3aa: CATSVTGTDFKDTQYF
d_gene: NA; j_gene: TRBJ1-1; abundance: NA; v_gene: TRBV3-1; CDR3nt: TGTGCCAGCAGCCAAGGACAGTGGCGGACGAACACTGAAGCTTTCTTT; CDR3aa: CASSQGQWRTNTEAFF
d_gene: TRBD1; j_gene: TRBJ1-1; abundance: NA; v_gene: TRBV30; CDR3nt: TGTGCCTGGAGCACACAGGGGTTTGGGAAAACTGAAGCTTTCTTT; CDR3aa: CAWSTQGFGKTEAFF
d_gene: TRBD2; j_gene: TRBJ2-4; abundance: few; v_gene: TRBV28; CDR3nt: TGTGCCAGCAGTTTATGGACTAGCGGGGTAGCCAAAAACATTCAGTACTTC; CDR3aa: CASSLWTSGVAKNIQYF
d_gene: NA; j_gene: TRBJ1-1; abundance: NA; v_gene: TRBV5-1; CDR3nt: TGCGCCAGCAACTTCGAGGGGACGAACACTGAAGCTTTCTTT; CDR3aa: CASNFEGTNTEAFF
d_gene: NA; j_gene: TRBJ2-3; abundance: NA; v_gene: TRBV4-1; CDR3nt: TGCGCCAGCAGCCAAGATCAGGGTGGAGATACGCAGTATTTT; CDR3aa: CASSQDQGGDTQYF
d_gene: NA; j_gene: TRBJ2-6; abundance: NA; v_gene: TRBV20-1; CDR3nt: TGCAGTGCTAGAGCCGTCGACAGGACCGCGTCCTTCTCTGGGGCCAACGTCCTGACTTTC; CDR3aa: CSARAVDRTASFSGANVLTF
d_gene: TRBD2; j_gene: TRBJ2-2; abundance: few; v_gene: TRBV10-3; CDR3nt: TGTGCCATCAGCGATACTTGGTGGACTAGCGGGGTTAACACCGGGGAGCTGTTTTTT; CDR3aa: CAISDTWWTSGVNTGELFF
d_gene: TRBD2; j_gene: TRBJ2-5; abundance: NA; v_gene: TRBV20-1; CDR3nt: TGCAGTGCTAGTCCCGGGACTAGCGGGGGGACCCAGTACTTC; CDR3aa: CSASPGTSGGTQYF